This T cell receptor beta chain was captured in a study of blood T cell repertoires in COVID-19. The CDR3 is 13 residues long. Clones were read by immunoSEQ multiplex PCR, and TCRdb kept only the in-frame ones, dropping some. Counted here are about 59,000 clones, roughly 84% occurring once; the ten biggest clones make up approximately 5.1%. This clone has only one observation. This chain uses TRBV21-1 with TRBJ1-6. TRBV21-1 is a listed pseudogene. Sequencing input: peripheral blood. This TCR derives from a man older than 75 in a cohort sampled during active COVID-19. The CDR3 DNA follows: TGTGCCAGCAGCAAATCTAGGTTAACACCCCTCCACTTT. It specifies CASSKSRLTPLHF.